This TCR beta chain was retrieved from a study of human T cells and chemical hapten exposure. Study-wide background: Patients, predominantly female, presented with alopecia areata, totalis or universalis.

The CDR3 is 14 amino acids. The junction had 14 bases not matched to a gene; V was cut back by 8 bases and J by 8 bases. Germline CDR1 reads MDHEN; CDR2 reads SYDVKM. TCRdb independently ran MiXCR on the RACE reads; one entry per CDR3 protein. Of about 110,000 distinct CDR3 sequences listed, 12% are singletons. The time point here: pre-sensitization, week 0. Treatment described: therapeutic diphenylcyclopropenone sensitization with weekly scalp DPC. The chain links TRBV28 to TRBJ1-1, with TRBD1 matching 7 bases. This TCR was recovered from a woman between 50 and 59 years old with alopecia areata. Some clones in this sample may be carry-over from other donors' samples. The sequenced sample was whole blood, obtained in connection with sensitization to the hapten diphenylcyclopropenone (DPC). CDR3 DNA: TGTGCCAGCGGTGGAGGGGGCGGCACCGCCGAAGCTTTCTTT. Protein: CASGGGGGTAEAFF.